This TCR beta chain was obtained from a study of blood T cell repertoires in COVID-19 (TCRdb year 2020). As for the study more broadly: Samples covering the acute and convalescent phases of COVID-19 were provided by collaborators in the United States, Italy and Spain. Subjects who had been exposed to COVID-19, were actively infected with it, or had recovered from it provided the deeply sampled blood TCRbeta repertoires that made up the dataset. Where available, HLA class I and class II types were obtained from metadata supplied by the sample provider rather than from assay-based typing. The repertoires were released in a freely available public database intended as a resource for research on the immune response to SARS-CoV-2. Samples were obtained from the ongoing ImmuneRACE study (first 160 participants) and from over 1,000 subjects provided by 6 global collaborators. A de-identified subject ID, COVID-19 status, age in years and sex were almost always included in the sample metadata. The prospective study material was composed of cDNA or gDNA derived from T cells, B-cell-depleted T cells, or PBMCs. Beyond this particular receptor, the publication reports: Clinical and demographic metadata were provided uncurated, with the amount varying by source and participant.

TCRbeta CDR3 regions were amplified from genomic DNA using the immunoSEQ Assay, a bias-controlled multiplex PCR. Processing in the source paper ran as follows. The number of nucleated cells in each sample was estimated by amplification of reference gene primers within the assay. To quantify the absolute abundance of each unique TCRbeta CDR3 rearrangement, sequence reads were collapsed and filtered. For each sample, productive Simpson clonality was calculated as the square root of Simpson's diversity index over productive rearrangements. TCRdb took this table from immuneACCESS and kept in-frame rearrangements with V and J called. Such tables lack part of the clones; where checked against another copy, unresolved V genes explain under half of the gap, and the rest is unexplained. The DNA gave D and trimming, while V, J and clone size come from that table. Within this sample are some 210,000 clones, with 70% to 90% of them counted one time only. About 5% of the sample rests with the top ten.

Trimming removed 6 bases from V and 2 bases from J, leaving 12 bases between the germline ends. The CDR1 and CDR2 encoded by the germline V gene are MNHEY and SVGAGI. Measured from the cysteine to the phenylalanine, the CDR3 is 14 residues long. Here the CDR3 DNA is all that survives: 42 bases in frame from base 1. Whole blood was collected in K2EDTA tubes by collaborating institutions according to the institutions' own protocols. For TCRbeta analysis, collaborator samples were shipped as frozen whole blood, as isolated PBMCs, or as DNA extracted from either sample type. About this clone: Its antigen target is currently unknown. Per-nucleotide qualities are absent, and no much larger clonotype sits a single base away.

The rearranged chain carries TRBV6-5 and TRBJ2-3; TRBD2 is a weak D gene call, 6 bases matching. Material: peripheral blood. The source of this sequence is a woman aged 40-49 years with acute or convalescent COVID-19. The CDR3 region reads CASRMTRSTDTQYF. The DNA is as follows: TGTGCCAGCAGAATGACTAGATCCACAGATACGCAGTATTTT.